These 23 T cell receptor beta chains share one sample of origin, sequenced in a study of OX40 agonist ivuxolimab in advanced cancers. Clones were read by immunoSEQ multiplex PCR, and TCRdb kept only the in-frame ones, dropping some. The repertoire holds 15,000 or so clones, with 76% as singletons. The source material was CD4+ or CD8+ T cells sorted from blood, sampled in a trial of the OX40 agonist ivuxolimab. The receptors were sampled from an adult with an advanced solid tumor such as melanoma, head and neck, liver or kidney cancer.

By sample share, this clone is medium-sized. J is TRBJ1-1 and V is TRBV6-5; D call uncertain. The CDR3 totals 14 residues. V was trimmed by 2 bases and J by 6 bases, leaving 13 bases between them. Germline CDR1 MNHEY, CDR2 SVGAGI. CDR3: CASSYREYVPEAFF. In nucleotides, the CDR3 is TGTGCCAGCAGTTACAGGGAGTATGTCCCTGAAGCTTTCTTT.

The genes are TRBV11-2 and TRBJ2-3, with 8 bases aligning to TRBD1. V shed 6 bases and J 2 bases; nucleotides not matched to a gene: 7. Per the germline V gene, CDR1 is SGHAT and CDR2 is FQNNGV. The CDR3 covers 15 residues. The CDR3 DNA is TGTGCCAGCAGATTCAGGGGGCGCGACACAGATACGCAGTATTTT. Translating gives CASRFRGRDTDTQYF.

CDR3 DNA sequence: TGTGCCACCAGCATCCGAGACGGCACCTACGAGCAGTACTTC. This gives the protein CATSIRDGTYEQYF. The rearrangement links TRBV15 to TRBJ2-7; D not resolved. CDR3 length: 14 amino acids. Germline V lookup: CDR1 LNHNV, CDR2 YYDKDF (reference sequence). V shed 4 bases and J shed 2 bases, with 12 bases lying between them.

The V gene is TRBV13, the J gene TRBJ2-7; a possible D gene is TRBD1 (5 bases). This CDR3 spans 15 amino acids. Trimming left V 5 bases short and J 2 bases short, with 16 bases between. Germline V lookup: CDR1 PRHDT, CDR2 FYEKMQ (reference sequence). The CDR3 DNA reads TGTGCCAGCAGCCCGATTGACAGCAGTACCTACGAGCAGTACTTC. Its protein is CASSPIDSSTYEQYF.

This clone was seen a handful of times. The V gene is TRBV11-2, the J gene TRBJ1-1; D gene ambiguous. Trimming left V 5 bases short and J 0 bases short, with 13 bases between. From germline, CDR1 is SGHAT and CDR2 FQNNGV. The CDR3 is 15 residues long. CDR3 residues: CASSPLIGMNTEAFF. The CDR3, as DNA: TGTGCCAGCAGCCCCCTAATAGGTATGAACACTGAAGCTTTCTTT.

The chain has TRBV10-3 and TRBJ1-2; maybe TRBD1 (5 bases). V lost 6 bases and J lost 5, with 22 bases in between. This CDR3 region has 16 residues. Germline loops: CDR1 ENHRY, CDR2 SYGVKD. The CDR3 protein is CAISSLSGGSAYGYTF. The CDR3 region has the DNA TGTGCCATCAGCTCCCTCAGTGGGGGGTCGGCGTATGGCTACACCTTC.

This clone has only one observation. The genes are TRBV27 and TRBJ2-6; D could derive from TRBD1 or TRBD2 (5 bases each). The CDR3 loop spans 15 amino acids. The V gene's germline CDR1 is MNHEY and CDR2 SMNVEV (reference sequence). Trimming removed 3 bases at V and 3 bases at J, with 9 bases between. CDR3 amino acids: CASSFGTGGANVLTF. CDR3 DNA sequence: TGTGCCAGCAGTTTCGGGACGGGTGGGGCCAACGTCCTGACTTTC.

Worth noting for this clone: One end of the junction is discordant with germline, which a read error may explain. The chain carries TRBV6-5 and TRBJ1-5; tentative D call: TRBD1 (5 bases). The germline V gene encodes CDR1 MNHEY and CDR2 SVGAGI. The CDR3 runs to 14 residues. This CDR3 reads CASGWGRLDQSQHF. CDR3 bases: TGTGCCAGCGGATGGGGCCGCCTAGATCAGTCCCAGCATTTT.

The chain has TRBV2 and TRBJ1-1; D call uncertain. CDR1 is SNHLY and CDR2 is FYNNEI in the germline V gene. The length of the CDR3 is 15 residues. V was shortened by 7 bases and J by 2 bases, with 17 bases between the two germline ends. The CDR3: CASTEAGFGNTEAFF. The CDR3 coding sequence is TGTGCCAGCACCGAAGCCGGGTTTGGCAACACTGAAGCTTTCTTT.

This clone was counted once. V and J are TRBV7-3 and TRBJ2-7; D may be TRBD1 (5 bases). The V end was cut by 4 bases, the J end by 3 bases, with 7 bases between. The germline V gene has CDR1 SGHTA and CDR2 FQGTGA. This CDR3 has 12 amino acids. This CDR3 is CASSSQDYEQYF. The DNA for the CDR3 is TGTGCCAGCAGCTCACAGGACTACGAGCAGTACTTC.

Only one count was recorded for this clone. CDR3 DNA: TGTGCCAGCAGCGTAGCAGCCAGCCCGGTAGACGGCTACACCTTC. Translating it yields CASSVAASPVDGYTF. The chain employs TRBV9 and TRBJ1-2; D is ambiguous. The germline V gene encodes CDR1 SGDLS and CDR2 YYNGEE. The V gene lost 0 bases and the J gene lost 8 bases, with 17 bases spanning the gap. This CDR3 is built from 15 residues. Full variable domain (outside the CDR3, taken from reference TRBV9 and TRBJ1-2): DSGVTQTPKHLITATGQRVTLRCSPRSGDLSVYWYQQSLDQGLQFLIQYYNGEERAKGNILERFSAQQFPDLHSELNLSSLELGDSALYFCASSVAASPVDGYTFGSGTRLTVV.

This chain joins TRBV5-8 and TRBJ1-5; D is possibly TRBD1 (5 bases). The CDR3 covers 15 residues. Trimming stripped 5 bases from V and 1 base from J, with 13 bases between. Germline loops: CDR1 SGHTS, CDR2 YDEGEE. This CDR3 is CASSWGGSSNQPQHF. The CDR3 DNA sequence: TGTGCCAGCAGTTGGGGGGGATCGAGCAATCAGCCCCAGCATTTT.

The chain has TRBV7-9 and TRBJ1-1; TRBD1 matches 8 bases. Per the germline V gene, CDR1 is SEHNR and CDR2 is FQNEAQ (reference sequence). The V and J ends lost 3 bases and 0 bases, in that order; junction bases with no gene match: 3. The CDR3 length is 15 residues. CDR3 loop: CASSFGQGVNTEAFF. CDR3 bases: TGTGCCAGCAGCTTTGGACAGGGAGTGAACACTGAAGCTTTCTTT.

The CDR3 here is CASSQGQGLDEQYF. As DNA, the CDR3 is TGTGCCAGCAGCCAGGGACAGGGATTGGACGAGCAGTACTTC. The chain employs TRBV7-6 and TRBJ2-7; TRBD1 aligns across 9 bases. The CDR3 totals 14 residues. The germline V gene has CDR1 SGHVS and CDR2 FNYEAQ. V was clipped by 5 bases and J by 5 bases; unmatched bases: 7.

This chain links TRBV7-3 with TRBJ1-1; 7 bases align to TRBD1. The junction had 1 base not matched to a gene; V was cut back by 4 bases and J by 5 bases. CDR3 length: 12 residues. Germline V gene lookup returns CDR1 SGHTA and CDR2 FQGTGA. DNA for the CDR3: TGTGCCAGCAGCTCAGGGGGAACTGAAGCTTTCTTT. Translation gives CASSSGGTEAFF.

This clone was observed a handful of times. The gene calls are TRBV27 and TRBJ2-1; the D gene is possibly TRBD2 (5 bases). Germline V gene data show CDR1 as MNHEY and CDR2 as SMNVEV (reference sequence). Trimming took 2 bases from V and 8 from J, leaving 16 bases between them. The CDR3 is 15 amino acids. CDR3 amino acids: CASSLTGVGFDEQFF. The CDR3 DNA follows: TGTGCCAGCAGTTTAACCGGGGTTGGGTTCGATGAGCAGTTCTTC.

This chain links TRBV5-1 with TRBJ2-1, with 10 nucleotides matching TRBD1. This CDR3 is built from 14 residues. Germline loops: CDR1 SGHRS, CDR2 YFSETQ. V dropped 4 bases and J dropped 7; count of bases not matched to a gene: 5. CDR3 sequence reads: CASSLDRGRNEQFF. In nucleotides, the CDR3 is TGCGCCAGCAGCCTCGACAGGGGGCGGAATGAGCAGTTCTTC.

The genes are TRBV6-5 and TRBJ1-2, with 9 nucleotides matching TRBD1. This CDR3 is built from 13 residues. Germline CDR1 reads MNHEY; CDR2 reads SVGAGI. V shed 6 bases, J shed 8 bases, and the junction held 7 bases outside the gene matches. The CDR3 is CASSLQGATGYTF. As DNA, the CDR3 is TGTGCCAGCAGCCTACAGGGGGCGACCGGCTACACCTTC.

This clone showed up just once. The rearrangement links TRBV6-4 to TRBJ1-6; weak D call: TRBD1 (6 bases). V was shortened by 3 bases and J by 11 bases, with 11 bases between the two germline ends. The CDR3 has 13 residues. CDR1 is MRHNA and CDR2 is SNTAGT in the germline V gene. The DNA of the CDR3 is TGTGCCAGCAGTGAGGAAAGGGGGGCACCCCTCCACTTT. Its translation is CASSEERGAPLHF.

This clone is a singleton in its sample. The genes are TRBV6-8 and TRBJ1-2; 10 bases align to TRBD1. The length of the CDR3 is 16 residues. In germline, CDR1 is MNHGY, CDR2 SAAAGT. J gave up 0 bases and V 10 bases, and 11 bases lay outside the gene matches. In nucleotides, the CDR3 is TGTGCCACCACACTGACAGGGGGCGGCCCTAACTATGGCTACACCTTC. Translating it yields CATTLTGGGPNYGYTF.

This sequence joins TRBV19 and TRBJ2-7; no firm D call. V was cut by 4 bases and J by 4 bases, with 11 bases left in between. This CDR3 has 13 residues. Per the germline V gene, CDR1 is LNHDA and CDR2 is SQIVND (reference sequence). CDR3 sequence: CASSTTRNYEQYF. CDR3 bases: TGTGCCAGTAGTACGACCAGGAATTACGAGCAGTACTTC.

The J gene is TRBJ1-4, the V gene TRBV7-2, with D possibly TRBD1 on 6 matching bases. The CDR3 covers 14 residues. Looked up from germline, CDR1 is SGHTA and CDR2 is FQGNSA. The V gene lost 1 base and the J gene lost 8 bases, with 11 bases spanning the gap. The CDR3 is CASSLVQGNEKLFF. Here the CDR3 DNA reads TGTGCCAGCAGCTTAGTACAGGGTAACGAAAAACTGTTTTTT.

The J gene is TRBJ1-2, the V gene TRBV4-3; unclear D gene. Looked up from germline, CDR1 is LGHNA and CDR2 is YSLEER. V lost 0 bases and J 0 bases, leaving 8 bases between the germline ends. CDR3 length equals 15 residues. The CDR3 region is CASSQDSGANYGYTF. The CDR3 nucleotides are TGCGCCAGCAGCCAAGATTCTGGGGCTAACTATGGCTACACCTTC.